Listed below are T cell receptor beta chains from one sample, sequenced in a study of T cell responses to AZD1222 COVID-19 vaccine. Sequencing was performed with immunoSEQ multiplex PCR; in TCRdb, only in-frame clones are kept and a portion is missing. The table shows tens of thousands of clones, with roughly 88% occurring only once. This specimen was peripheral blood, taken 28 days after the second AZD1222 dose. These receptors all come from an adult who received the AZD1222 COVID-19 vaccine. CDR3s include the opening cysteine and the closing phenylalanine or tryptophan. Each record gives: J gene, V gene, CDR3 protein.

>TRBJ1-4|TRBV3-1/TRBV3-2
CASSLRQTTNEKLFF
>TRBJ1-4|TRBV7-9
CASSLTGGEKLFF
>TRBJ2-1|TRBV5-1
CASSLAASGANEQFF
>TRBJ2-7|TRBV6-5
CASSYRGRGTYEQYF
>TRBJ2-2|TRBV14
CASSQIYPGRDTGELFF
>TRBJ1-6|TRBV10-2
CASSDSAANSPLHF
>TRBJ1-2|TRBV12-3/TRBV12-4
CASRLGRGGYTF
>TRBJ2-3|TRBV24-1
CATGDGGPDTQYF
>TRBJ2-2|TRBV9
CASSATGDPNTGELFF
>TRBJ2-7|TRBV7-3
CASSLTSETPPYF
>TRBJ2-3|TRBV10-3
CAIKTSGADTQYF
>TRBJ1-6|TRBV28
CASSLSGASPLHF
>TRBJ1-2|TRBV29-1
CSVPRQGTLNGYTF
>TRBJ1-5|TRBV4-3
CASSQDPGQPQHF
>TRBJ1-1|TRBV5-1
CASSPDRGYTEAFF
>TRBJ1-5|TRBV6-5
CASSHDRVSNQPQHF
>TRBJ2-7|TRBV7-2
CASSLGLAGYEQYF
>TRBJ1-1|TRBV18
CASSPLGASGNTEAFF
>TRBJ1-2|TRBV5-1
CASSSTGQGYGYTF
>TRBJ2-1|TRBV7-3
CASSPGSYNEQFF
>TRBJ2-7|TRBV5-6
CASSLRLAGRYEQYF
>TRBJ1-5|TRBV4-2
CASSQKTGAGERFSNQPQHF
>TRBJ2-3|TRBV2
CASSRGTTDTQYF
>TRBJ1-2|TRBV19
CASSPTVRAGYTF
>TRBJ1-4|TRBV9
CASSVDSSNEKLFF
>TRBJ1-2|TRBV28
CASRAPTGHNYGYTF
>TRBJ1-4|TRBV5-4
CASSSQGATNEKLFF
>TRBJ2-2|TRBV29-1
CSVGGITSANTGELFF
>TRBJ2-7|TRBV9
CASSVGTGGAGYEQYF
>TRBJ2-7|TRBV7-2
CASSLSRGRAYEQYF
>TRBJ2-5|TRBV11-3
CASSLTTGIGETQYF
>TRBJ2-5|TRBV5-6
CASSLVEWQETQYF
>TRBJ1-6|TRBV28
CASSSLLTEADNSPLHF
>TRBJ1-1|TRBV19
CATSLKMNTEAFF
>TRBJ2-5|TRBV5-1
CASSPGEGGSQETQYF
>TRBJ2-3|TRBV9
CASSVAGLVDTDTQYF
>TRBJ2-2|TRBV28
CASSGSGGAAGELFF
>TRBJ2-1|TRBV29-1
CSVTRGGVEQFF
>TRBJ1-4|TRBV19
CASSSERVRSGEKLFF
>TRBJ1-1|TRBV19
CASSMRDRDTEAFF
>TRBJ1-1|TRBV18
CASSPLWGDTEAFF
>TRBJ2-7|TRBV27
CASNGGAGTGEQYF
>TRBJ2-1|TRBV6-6
CASSQLGNEQFF
>TRBJ1-5|TRBV28
CASSLLARISNQPQHF
>TRBJ1-3|TRBV6-5
CATRQGNSGNTIYF
>TRBJ1-2|TRBV6-5
CASSYDGRDANYGYTF
>TRBJ1-3|TRBV7-2
CASSPGWGAPAGNTIYF
>TRBJ1-2|TRBV7-2
CASSLAIPYGYTF
>TRBJ2-1|TRBV28
CASTVEPNSYNEQFF
>TRBJ2-3|TRBV14
CASSRLRVDTQYF
>TRBJ2-7|TRBV28
CASSLGTEYEQYF
>TRBJ1-2|TRBV28
CASSLSHPRYGYTF